This entry is about one T cell receptor beta chain. The authors ran a second PCR of about 6 to 11 cycles using a sample-barcoded 5' primer and a J-beta primer mix. The template-switch adaptor was a 5' adaptor with 12 random nucleotides. It tagged each cDNA molecule. Via MiXCR, TCRdb re-called the 5' RACE reads, giving one row per CDR3 protein. The sample yields approximately 900,000 distinct CDR3 sequences, 25% to 35% seen once. The data were obtained in a study of blood T cells in healthy people across ages. This CDR3 is built from 16 residues. CDR1 is LGHNA and CDR2 is YSLEER in the germline V gene. V lost 0 bases, J lost 4 bases, and 15 bases lay in between. Per-sample PBMC isolation yielded at least 7 million cells. The same specimen was also included in a second study, on T cells of mothers and their children. According to that study: Sample barcodes plus 2-4 random nucleotides came from the M1S primer. In each mother, TCR beta CDR3 reads exceeded 8 million; in each child, they numbered approximately 3 million.

The TCR comes from a woman between 40 and 50 years old in good health. This rearrangement joins TRBV4-3 to TRBJ1-1; tentatively, D is TRBD1 (6 bases). Sequencing was performed on blood. The CDR3 sequence is CASSQEGGSPSTEAFF. DNA for the CDR3: TGCGCCAGCAGCCAAGAAGGGGGAAGCCCCTCCACTGAAGCTTTCTTT.